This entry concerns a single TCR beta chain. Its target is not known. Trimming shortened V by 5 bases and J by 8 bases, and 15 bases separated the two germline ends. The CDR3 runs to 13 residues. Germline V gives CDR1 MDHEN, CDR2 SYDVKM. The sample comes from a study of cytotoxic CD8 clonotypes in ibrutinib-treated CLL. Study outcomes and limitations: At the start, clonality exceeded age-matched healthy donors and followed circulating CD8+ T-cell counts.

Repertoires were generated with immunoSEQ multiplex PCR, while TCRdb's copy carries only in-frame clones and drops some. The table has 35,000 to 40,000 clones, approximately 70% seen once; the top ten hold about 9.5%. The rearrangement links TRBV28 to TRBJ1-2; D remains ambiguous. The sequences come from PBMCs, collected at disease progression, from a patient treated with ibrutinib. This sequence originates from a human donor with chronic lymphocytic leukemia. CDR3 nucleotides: TGTGCCAGCAGTCCGACACCCACCAGGGGCTACACCTTC. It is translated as CASSPTPTRGYTF.